The clone carrying this TCR beta chain appeared many times. RNA transcripts were the source from which TCR beta CDR3 regions were amplified. Second-round multiplex PCR came after a first-round RT-PCR that employed HTBI primers. TCRdb called the multiplex PCR reads again in MiXCR, with one record for every CDR3 protein. The sample shows roughly 300,000 distinct CDR3 sequences, about a sixth of them seen only once. The data were obtained in a study of Graves' ophthalmopathy and Graves' hyperthyroidism. This CDR3 spans 16 amino acids. Germline V gives CDR1 SGHAT, CDR2 FQNNGV. V gave up 5 bases and J gave up 7 bases; unmatched junction bases: 14. Clinical symptoms, serum thyroxine, TRAb, thyroid ultrasound and orbital computed tomography were relied on for diagnosis.

The chain carries TRBV11-2 and TRBJ1-2; 9 bases are a match to TRBD1. Sequencing was performed on peripheral blood. This receptor was taken from an adult man with Graves' ophthalmopathy. This CDR3 reads CASSPRGGQGSRGYTF. The CDR3 coding sequence is TGTGCCAGCAGCCCCAGGGGGGGACAGGGATCGCGTGGCTACACCTTC. The variable domain in full, completed from reference TRBV11-2 and TRBJ1-2, reads EAGVAQSPRYKIIEKRQSVAFWCNPISGHATLYWYQQILGQGPKLLIQFQNNGVVDDSQLPKDRFSAERLKGVDSTLKIQPAKLEDSAVYLCASSPRGGQGSRGYTFGSGTRLTVV.